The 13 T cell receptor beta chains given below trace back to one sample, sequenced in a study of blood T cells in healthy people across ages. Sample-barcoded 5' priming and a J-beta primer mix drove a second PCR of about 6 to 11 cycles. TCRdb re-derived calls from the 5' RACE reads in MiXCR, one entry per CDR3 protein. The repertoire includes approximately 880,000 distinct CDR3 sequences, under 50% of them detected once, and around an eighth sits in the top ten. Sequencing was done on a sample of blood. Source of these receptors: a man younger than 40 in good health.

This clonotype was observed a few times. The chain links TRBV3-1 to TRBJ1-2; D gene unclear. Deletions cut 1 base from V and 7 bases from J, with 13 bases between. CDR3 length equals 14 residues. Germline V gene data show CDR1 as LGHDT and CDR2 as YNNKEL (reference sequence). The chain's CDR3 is CASSQGGSYGGYTF. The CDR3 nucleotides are TGTGCCAGCAGCCAAGGTGGCTCGTACGGTGGCTACACCTTC.

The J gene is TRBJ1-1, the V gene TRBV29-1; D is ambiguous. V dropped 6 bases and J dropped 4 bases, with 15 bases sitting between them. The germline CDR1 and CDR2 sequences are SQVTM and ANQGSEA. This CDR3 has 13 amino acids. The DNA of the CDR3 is TGCAGCGTAGCGGGATCCCCGGGCACTGAAGCTTTCTTT. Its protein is CSVAGSPGTEAFF.

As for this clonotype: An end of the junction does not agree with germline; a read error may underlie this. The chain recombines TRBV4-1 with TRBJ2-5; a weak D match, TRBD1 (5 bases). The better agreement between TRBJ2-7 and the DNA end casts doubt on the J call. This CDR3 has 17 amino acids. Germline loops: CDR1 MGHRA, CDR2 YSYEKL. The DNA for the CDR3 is TGCGCCAGCAGTCAAGATACGGAGAGACAGAGAGCCTACGAGCAGTACTTC. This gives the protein CASSQDTERQRAYEQYF.

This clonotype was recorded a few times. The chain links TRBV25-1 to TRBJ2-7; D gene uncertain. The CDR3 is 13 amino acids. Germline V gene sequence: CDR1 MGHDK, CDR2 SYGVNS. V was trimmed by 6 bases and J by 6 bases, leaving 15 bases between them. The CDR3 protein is CASSVLEVGEQYF. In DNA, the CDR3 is TGTGCCAGCAGCGTCCTAGAGGTTGGCGAGCAGTACTTC.

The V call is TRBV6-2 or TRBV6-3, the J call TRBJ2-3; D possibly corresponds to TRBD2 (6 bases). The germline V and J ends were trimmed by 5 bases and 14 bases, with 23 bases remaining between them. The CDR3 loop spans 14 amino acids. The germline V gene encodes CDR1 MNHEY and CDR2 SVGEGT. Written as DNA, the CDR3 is TGTGCCAGCAGTGACGGGGGACCCCCAAGAAGTCCGTATTTT. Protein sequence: CASSDGGPPRSPYF.

The chain's CDR3 is CASSYSSRGGLYEQYF. DNA for the CDR3: TGTGCCAGCAGTTACTCGAGTCGGGGAGGTTTGTACGAGCAGTACTTC. The chain uses TRBV6-5 and TRBJ2-7; D is perhaps TRBD2 (6 bases). Looked up from germline, CDR1 is MNHEY and CDR2 is SVGAGI. V was cut by 0 bases and J by 4 bases, with 16 bases left in between. This CDR3 has 16 amino acids.

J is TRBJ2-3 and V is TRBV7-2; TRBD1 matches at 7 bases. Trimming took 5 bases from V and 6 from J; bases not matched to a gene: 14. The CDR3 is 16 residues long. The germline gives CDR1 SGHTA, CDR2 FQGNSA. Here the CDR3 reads CASSLRGRQGADTQYF. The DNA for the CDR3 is TGTGCCAGCAGCCTAAGAGGTCGACAGGGCGCGGATACGCAGTATTTT.

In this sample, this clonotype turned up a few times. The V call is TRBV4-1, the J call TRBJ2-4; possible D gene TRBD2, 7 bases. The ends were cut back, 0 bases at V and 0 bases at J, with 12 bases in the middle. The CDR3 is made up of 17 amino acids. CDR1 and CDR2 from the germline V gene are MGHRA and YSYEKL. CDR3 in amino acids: CASSQETGGLAKNIQYF. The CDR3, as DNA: TGCGCCAGCAGCCAAGAGACGGGGGGCCTAGCCAAAAACATTCAGTACTTC.

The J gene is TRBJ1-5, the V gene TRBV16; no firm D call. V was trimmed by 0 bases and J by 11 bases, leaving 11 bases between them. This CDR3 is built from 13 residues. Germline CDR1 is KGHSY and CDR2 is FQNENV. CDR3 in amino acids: CASSQSAFTTQHF. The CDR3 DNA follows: TGTGCCAGCAGCCAATCGGCCTTCACGACCCAGCATTTT.

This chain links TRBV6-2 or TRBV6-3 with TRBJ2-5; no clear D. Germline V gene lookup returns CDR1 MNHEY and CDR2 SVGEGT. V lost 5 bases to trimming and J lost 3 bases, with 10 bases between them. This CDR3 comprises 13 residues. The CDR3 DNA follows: TGTGCCAGCAGTGGGCTACTTGAAGAGACCCAGTACTTC. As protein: CASSGLLEETQYF.

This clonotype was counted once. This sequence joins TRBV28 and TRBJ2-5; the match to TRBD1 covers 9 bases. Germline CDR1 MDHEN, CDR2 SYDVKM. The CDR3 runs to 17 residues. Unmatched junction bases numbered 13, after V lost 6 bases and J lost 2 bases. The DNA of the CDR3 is TGTGCCAGCAGCTCGGGGGGACAGGGAGAGGTTCAAGAGACCCAGTACTTC. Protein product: CASSSGGQGEVQETQYF.

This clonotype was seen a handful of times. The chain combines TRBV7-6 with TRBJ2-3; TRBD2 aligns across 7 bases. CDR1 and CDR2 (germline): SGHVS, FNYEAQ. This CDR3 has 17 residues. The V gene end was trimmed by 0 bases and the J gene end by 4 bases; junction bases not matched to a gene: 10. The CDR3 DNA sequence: TGTGCCAGCAGCTTAGCTTGGGCGGGGGAGCCCGCAGATACGCAGTATTTT. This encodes CASSLAWAGEPADTQYF.

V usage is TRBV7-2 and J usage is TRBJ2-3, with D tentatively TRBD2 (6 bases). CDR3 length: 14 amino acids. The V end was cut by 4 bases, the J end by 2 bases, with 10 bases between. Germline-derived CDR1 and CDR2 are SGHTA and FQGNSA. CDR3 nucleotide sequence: TGTGCCAGCAGCTCTAGCGACGTCACAGATACGCAGTATTTT. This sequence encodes CASSSSDVTDTQYF.